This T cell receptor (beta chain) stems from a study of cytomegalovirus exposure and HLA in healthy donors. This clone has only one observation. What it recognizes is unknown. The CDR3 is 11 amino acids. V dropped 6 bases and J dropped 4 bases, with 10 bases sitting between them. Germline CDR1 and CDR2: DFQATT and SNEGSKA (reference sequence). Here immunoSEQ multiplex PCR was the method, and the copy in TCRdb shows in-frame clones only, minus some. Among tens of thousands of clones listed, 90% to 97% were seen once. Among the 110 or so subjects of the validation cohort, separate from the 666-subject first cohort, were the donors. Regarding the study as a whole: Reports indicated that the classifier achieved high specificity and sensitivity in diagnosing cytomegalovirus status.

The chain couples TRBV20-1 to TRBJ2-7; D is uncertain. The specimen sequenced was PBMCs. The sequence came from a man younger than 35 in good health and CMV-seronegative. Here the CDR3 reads CSAPLKYEQYF. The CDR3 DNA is TGCAGTGCCCCTCTAAAATACGAGCAGTACTTC.